The rows below give T cell receptor beta chains drawn from one sample of a study of CD8 T cells in ankylosing spondylitis. Each CDR3 protein gets one entry after TCRdb re-called the 5' RACE reads with MiXCR. The sample comprises more than 650,000 distinct CDR3 sequences, approximately 12% of which are singletons, and roughly 0.51% rests with the top ten. The specimen was blood, either unsorted or a sorted T cell fraction (not recorded which). The receptors here all came from a male donor with ankylosing spondylitis. The CDR3 runs from the conserved cysteine through the conserved F or W. D genes are given only for firm matches. Size tells how often a clone was seen (once, few, many) or the class of an expanded clone, and some rows leave it out.

clone size	V gene	J gene	D gene	CDR3 DNA	CDR3 protein
.	TRBV20-1	TRBJ2-7	.	TGCAGTGCTGTTTCACAGGGTTCATCGTACGAGCAGTACTTC	CSAVSQGSSYEQYF
few	TRBV7-2	TRBJ2-3	.	TGTGCCAGCAGCCCCTGGACACCTAGCACAGATACGCAGTATTTT	CASSPWTPSTDTQYF
few	TRBV20-1	TRBJ2-3	TRBD2	TGCAGTGCAACCGGGACTAGCGGAGATACGCAGTATTTT	CSATGTSGDTQYF
few	TRBV20-1	TRBJ2-1	TRBD2	TGCAGTGCTCGAATCTCACGGAGCGGGAGGCTGTACAATGAGCAGTTCTTC	CSARISRSGRLYNEQFF
few	TRBV3-1	TRBJ2-5	.	TGTGCCAGCAGCCAAGGTATTACCCCGGAGGAGACCCAGTACTTC	CASSQGITPEETQYF
few	TRBV20-1	TRBJ2-1	TRBD2	TGCAGTGCTGGGGGACTAGCTGTTAACAATGAGCAGTTCTTC	CSAGGLAVNNEQFF
.	TRBV7-2	TRBJ2-1	.	TGTGCCAGCAGCTCCCCTGGGGGGGCCCTCAATGAGCAGTTCTTC	CASSSPGGALNEQFF
many	TRBV5-1	TRBJ1-1	.	TGCGCCAGCAGCTTGTCCCCGACGGTTTTGGCTGAAGCTTTCTTT	CASSLSPTVLAEAFF
few	TRBV27	TRBJ2-7	TRBD2	TGTGCCAGCAGTTTTCCGGGACTAGCGGATTCCTACGAGCAGTACTTC	CASSFPGLADSYEQYF
.	TRBV5-6	TRBJ1-4	.	TGTGCCATCGGCCCCATGAAGTCGTGGTGGGGCATTGGGGAAAAACTGTTTTTT	CAIGPMKSWWGIGEKLFF
few	TRBV5-4	TRBJ1-6	.	TGTGCCAGCAGCTTGGACGGGCCTCCCAGGAGGAATTCACCCCTCCACTTT	CASSLDGPPRRNSPLHF
few	TRBV4-2	TRBJ2-2	.	TGTGCCAGCAGCCGACAACTCCCTAGTGTGGCGGCCGGGGAGCTGTTTTTT	CASSRQLPSVAAGELFF
few	TRBV7-8	TRBJ2-3	TRBD2	TGTGCCAGCAGCCCCCAGCTGGGAGCGGGAGGGGTAGATACGCAGTATTTT	CASSPQLGAGGVDTQYF
.	TRBV4-3	TRBJ1-6	.	TGCGCCAGCAGCCAAGATATCGCGTATTCACCCCTCCACTTT	CASSQDIAYSPLHF
few	TRBV9	TRBJ1-2	.	TGTGCCAGCAGCGTAGGGGTGGAGGATGGCTACACCTTC	CASSVGVEDGYTF
few	TRBV25-1	TRBJ2-1	TRBD1	TGTGCCAGCGTACAGGGGGCAAACAATGAGCAGTTCTTC	CASVQGANNEQFF
many	TRBV6-1	TRBJ1-6	TRBD1	TGTGCCAGCAGTCCTCGGGGCAGGGGGCAGGGATCACCCCTCCACTTT	CASSPRGRGQGSPLHF
.	TRBV6-2/TRBV6-3	TRBJ1-5	.	TGTGCCAGCAGTTACTCGAACAGGGTTCAGCCCCAGCATTTT	CASSYSNRVQPQHF
many	TRBV5-1	TRBJ2-2	.	TGCGCCAGCAGCTCGTGGCCTGAAGGGAGAACCGGGGAGCTGTTTTTT	CASSSWPEGRTGELFF
many	TRBV6-5	TRBJ1-1	.	TGTGCCAGCAGTTATGGAACCTTGAACACTGAAGCTTTCTTT	CASSYGTLNTEAFF
few	TRBV7-9	TRBJ1-5	TRBD1	TGTGCCAGCGGGGACAGGGATGGTCAGCCCCAGCATTTT	CASGDRDGQPQHF
few	TRBV20-1	TRBJ2-3	.	TGCAGTGCTATCCGTCGGGACAAGAGCACAGATACGCAGTATTTT	CSAIRRDKSTDTQYF
many	TRBV4-3	TRBJ2-1	.	TGCGCCAGCAGCCTCTTTGCCGGGTCGGGCGGTAATGAGCAGTTCTTC	CASSLFAGSGGNEQFF
few	TRBV5-1	TRBJ2-3	.	TGCGCCAGCAGCTTTGTGGGAAGCACAGATACGCAGTATTTT	CASSFVGSTDTQYF
.	TRBV7-9	TRBJ1-1	TRBD1	TGTGCCCCGGTCAGGGGGGCTTTGAACACTGAAGCTTTCTTT	CAPVRGALNTEAFF
few	TRBV20-1	TRBJ1-2	.	TGCAGTGCCAGACAACAGAACTATGGCTACACCTTC	CSARQQNYGYTF
.	TRBV20-1	TRBJ1-2	TRBD1	TGCAGTGCTAGAGGGACAGGGGGCTTCGGTGGCTACACCTTC	CSARGTGGFGGYTF
.	TRBV6-5	TRBJ2-7	.	TGTGCCAGCAGCGGACATTTCTACGAGCAGTACTTC	CASSGHFYEQYF
few	TRBV12-3/TRBV12-4	TRBJ2-7	TRBD1	TGTGCCAGCAGTTTAGCGGGACAGGGTTTTAAGAAACAGTACTTC	CASSLAGQGFKKQYF
.	TRBV6-5	TRBJ2-1	.	TGTGCCAGCACAGGGAACCTCAATGAGCAGTTCTTC	CASTGNLNEQFF
.	TRBV6-5	TRBJ2-3	TRBD1	TGTGCCAGCAGTTACAAACAGGGGAGCACAGATACGCAGTATTTT	CASSYKQGSTDTQYF
many	TRBV29-1	TRBJ2-1	TRBD1	TGCAGCGTTCCGGACAGGGGGCACACCTACAATGAGCAGTTCTTC	CSVPDRGHTYNEQFF
.	TRBV10-3	TRBJ2-1	.	TGTGCCATCACCCGAGGACAAAAGCAGTTCTTC	CAITRGQKQFF
.	TRBV24-1	TRBJ2-4	.	TGTGCCACCAGTGGGGGGGCCAAAAACATTCAGTACTTC	CATSGGAKNIQYF
many	TRBV7-2	TRBJ1-1	TRBD1	TGTGCCAGCACGGCGCGGACAGGGAACACTGAAGCTTTCTTT	CASTARTGNTEAFF
.	TRBV12-3/TRBV12-4	TRBJ1-2	.	TGTGCCAGCAGCCCTTCCCCGACAGAACTCTATGGCTACACCTTC	CASSPSPTELYGYTF
.	TRBV7-2	TRBJ2-2	TRBD1	TGTGCCAGCAGCCCTCGACAGGGGGACACCGGGGAGCTGTTTTTT	CASSPRQGDTGELFF
few	TRBV5-1	TRBJ2-1	TRBD2	TGCGCCAGCAGCCTGTTAGGACTAGCCGGCGGTGAGCAGTTCTTC	CASSLLGLAGGEQFF
.	TRBV20-1	TRBJ2-5	.	TGCAGTGCTCGGCAGGGCATCCAAGAGACCCAGTACTTC	CSARQGIQETQYF
.	TRBV9	TRBJ2-2	.	TGTGCCAGCAGCGTAGTTGGGGGAGGCAACACCGGGGAGCTGTTTTTT	CASSVVGGGNTGELFF
many	TRBV7-2	TRBJ1-4	TRBD1	TGTGCCAGCAGCTTAGGGACAGGGTCAACTAATGAAAAACTGTTTTTT	CASSLGTGSTNEKLFF
.	TRBV20-1	TRBJ2-3	.	TGCAGTGCTCAGACAGCTAGCACAGATACGCAGTATTTT	CSAQTASTDTQYF
few	TRBV5-1	TRBJ1-1	TRBD1	TGCGCCAGCAGCACCTGGGACAGCTTGAACACTGAAGCTTTCTTT	CASSTWDSLNTEAFF
few	TRBV12-3/TRBV12-4	TRBJ1-4	.	TGTGCCAGCAGTTTATGGAATCCAACTAATGAAAAACTGTTTTTT	CASSLWNPTNEKLFF
many	TRBV5-1	TRBJ1-6	.	TGTGCCAGCAGTTTAACAGCTAATTCACCCCTCCACTTT	CASSLTANSPLHF
many	TRBV29-1	TRBJ2-7	.	TGCAGCGTTGCCGAACCACAGTCCTACGAGCAGTACTTC	CSVAEPQSYEQYF
.	TRBV28	TRBJ1-3	.	TGTGCCAGCAATAAATGGGAGGGAATGTCTGGAAACACCATATATTTT	CASNKWEGMSGNTIYF
many	TRBV9	TRBJ2-3	.	TGTGCCAGCAGCCCCTCTATTAGCACAGATACGCAGTATTTT	CASSPSISTDTQYF
few	TRBV20-1	TRBJ2-7	.	TGCAGTGCTAGATCGCCAGGGAGATCCTACGAGCAGTACTTC	CSARSPGRSYEQYF
.	TRBV20-1	TRBJ2-7	TRBD2	TGCAGTGCTGGGCGGGAGCCGGCCTACGAGCAGTACTTC	CSAGREPAYEQYF